This T cell receptor (beta chain) was sequenced in a study of CXCR3-negative and CXCR3-positive naive CD8 T cells. The germline V gene encodes CDR1 KGHSH and CDR2 LQKENI. The length of the CDR3 is 15 residues. Turning to this clonotype: Its antigen is not identified.

Through 5' RACE with UMI labels, the TRB cDNA libraries were prepared. With the 5' RACE reads reprocessed, TCRdb shows one record per CDR3 protein and no DNA. This sample's clone table lists over 100,000 distinct CDR3 sequences. Study observations and caveats: After cryopreservation, expression of CXCR3 was partially reduced, and most assays were run with fresh PBMCs. The TRBV-TRBJ usage of naive CXCR3-negative and CXCR3-positive cells was similar, but that of memory cells differed.

This chain links TRBV18 with TRBJ2-5; TCRdb gives TRBD2 as the D gene, but with no DNA this cannot be confirmed. The sample consisted of naive CXCR3- CD8+ T cells from blood. Subset here: CD45RO-CCR7+CD27+CD95- naive CD8+ T cells lacking CXCR3 (TNR3-). The receptor comes from a human donor in good health. Some clones in this sample may be carry-over from other donors' samples. CDR3 loop: CASSPPGLAQETQYF.